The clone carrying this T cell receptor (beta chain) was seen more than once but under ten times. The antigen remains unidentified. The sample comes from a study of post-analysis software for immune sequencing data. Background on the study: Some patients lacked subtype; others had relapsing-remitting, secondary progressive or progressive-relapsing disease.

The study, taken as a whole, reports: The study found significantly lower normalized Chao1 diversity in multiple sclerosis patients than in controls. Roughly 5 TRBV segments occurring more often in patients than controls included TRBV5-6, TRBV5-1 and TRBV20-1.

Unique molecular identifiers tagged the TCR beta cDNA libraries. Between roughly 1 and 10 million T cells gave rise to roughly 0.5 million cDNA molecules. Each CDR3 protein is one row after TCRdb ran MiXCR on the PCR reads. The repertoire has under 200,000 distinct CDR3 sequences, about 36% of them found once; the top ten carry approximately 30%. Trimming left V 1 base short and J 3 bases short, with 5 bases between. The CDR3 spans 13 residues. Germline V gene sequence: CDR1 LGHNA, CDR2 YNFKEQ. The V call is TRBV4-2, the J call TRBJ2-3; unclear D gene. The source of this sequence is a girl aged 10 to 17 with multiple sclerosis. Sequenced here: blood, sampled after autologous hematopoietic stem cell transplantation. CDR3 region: CASSQGATDTQYF. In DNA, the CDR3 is TGTGCCAGCAGCCAAGGTGCGACAGATACGCAGTATTTT.